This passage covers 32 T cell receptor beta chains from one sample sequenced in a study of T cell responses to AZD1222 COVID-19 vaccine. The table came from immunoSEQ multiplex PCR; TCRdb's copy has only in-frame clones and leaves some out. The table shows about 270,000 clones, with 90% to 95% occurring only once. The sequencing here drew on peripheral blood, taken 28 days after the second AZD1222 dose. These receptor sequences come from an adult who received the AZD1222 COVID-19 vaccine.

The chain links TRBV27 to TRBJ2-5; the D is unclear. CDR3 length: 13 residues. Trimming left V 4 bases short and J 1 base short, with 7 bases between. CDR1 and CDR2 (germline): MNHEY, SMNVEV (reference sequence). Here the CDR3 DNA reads TGTGCCAGCAGTTCCCAGGTCCAAGAGACCCAGTACTTC. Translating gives CASSSQVQETQYF.

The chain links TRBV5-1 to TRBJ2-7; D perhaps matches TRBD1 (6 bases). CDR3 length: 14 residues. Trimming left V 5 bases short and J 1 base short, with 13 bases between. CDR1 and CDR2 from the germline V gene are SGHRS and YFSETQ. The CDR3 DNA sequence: TGCGCCAGCAGACACCGAGGGGGTTCCTACGAGCAGTACTTC. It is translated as CASRHRGGSYEQYF.

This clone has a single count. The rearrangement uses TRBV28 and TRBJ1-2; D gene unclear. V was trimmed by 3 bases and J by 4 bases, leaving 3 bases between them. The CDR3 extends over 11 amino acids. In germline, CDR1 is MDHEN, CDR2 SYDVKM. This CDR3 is CASSLSYGYTF. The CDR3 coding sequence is TGTGCCAGCAGTTTGAGCTATGGCTACACCTTC.

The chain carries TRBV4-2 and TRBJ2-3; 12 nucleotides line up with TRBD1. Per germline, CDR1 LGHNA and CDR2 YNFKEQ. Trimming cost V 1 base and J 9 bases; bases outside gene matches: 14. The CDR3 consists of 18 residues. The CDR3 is CASSQVPGTGGASKTQYF. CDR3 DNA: TGTGCCAGCAGCCAAGTGCCCGGGACAGGGGGCGCGAGCAAAACGCAGTATTTT.

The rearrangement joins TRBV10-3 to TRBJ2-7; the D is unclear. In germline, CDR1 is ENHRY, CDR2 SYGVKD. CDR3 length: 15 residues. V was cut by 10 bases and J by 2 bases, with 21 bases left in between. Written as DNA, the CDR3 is TGTGCCACTACGAAGGTGGAATCGGCCACCTACGAGCAGTACTTC. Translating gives CATTKVESATYEQYF.

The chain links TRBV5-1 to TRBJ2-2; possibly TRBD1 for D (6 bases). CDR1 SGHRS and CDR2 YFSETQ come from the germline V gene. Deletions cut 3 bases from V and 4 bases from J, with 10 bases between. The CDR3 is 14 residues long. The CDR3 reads CASSSGQPTGELFF. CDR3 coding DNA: TGCGCCAGCAGCTCCGGACAGCCCACCGGGGAGCTGTTTTTT. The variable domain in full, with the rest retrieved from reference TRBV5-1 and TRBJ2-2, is KAGVTQTPRYLIKTRGQQVTLSCSPISGHRSVSWYQQTPGQGLQFLFEYFSETQRNKGNFPGRFSGRQFSNSRSEMNVSTLELGDSALYLCASSSGQPTGELFFGEGSRLTVL.

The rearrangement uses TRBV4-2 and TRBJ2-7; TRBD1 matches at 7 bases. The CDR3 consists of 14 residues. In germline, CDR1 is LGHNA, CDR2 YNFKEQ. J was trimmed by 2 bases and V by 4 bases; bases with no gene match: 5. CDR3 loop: CASSLNRGTYEQYF. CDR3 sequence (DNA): TGTGCCAGCAGCCTTAACAGGGGCACCTACGAGCAGTACTTC.

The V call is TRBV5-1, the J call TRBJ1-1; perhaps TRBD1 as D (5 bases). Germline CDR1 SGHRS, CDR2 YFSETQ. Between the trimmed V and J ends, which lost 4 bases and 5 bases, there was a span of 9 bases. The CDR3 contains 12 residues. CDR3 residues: CASSAQGTEAFF. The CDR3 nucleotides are TGCGCCAGCAGCGCCCAGGGAACTGAAGCTTTCTTT.

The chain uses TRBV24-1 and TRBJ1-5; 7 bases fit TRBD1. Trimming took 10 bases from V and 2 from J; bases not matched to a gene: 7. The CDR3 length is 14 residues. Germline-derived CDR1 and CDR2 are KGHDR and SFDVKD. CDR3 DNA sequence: TGTGCCACAGGACAGGTTCAGGGCAATCAGCCCCAGCATTTT. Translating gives CATGQVQGNQPQHF.

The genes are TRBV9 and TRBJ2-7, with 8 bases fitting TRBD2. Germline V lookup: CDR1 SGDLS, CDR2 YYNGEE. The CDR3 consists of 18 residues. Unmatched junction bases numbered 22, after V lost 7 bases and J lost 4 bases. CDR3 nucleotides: TGTGCCAGCCCATGGCAGCCTTACAAAACTAGCGGAAAGTACGAGCAGTACTTC. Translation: CASPWQPYKTSGKYEQYF.

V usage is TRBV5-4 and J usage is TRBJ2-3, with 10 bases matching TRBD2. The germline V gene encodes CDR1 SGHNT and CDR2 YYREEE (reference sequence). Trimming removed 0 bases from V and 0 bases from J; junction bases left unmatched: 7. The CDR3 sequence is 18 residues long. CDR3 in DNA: TGTGCCAGCAGCTTGGCCCCTAGCGGGGGCTCTAGCACAGATACGCAGTATTTT. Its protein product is CASSLAPSGGSSTDTQYF.

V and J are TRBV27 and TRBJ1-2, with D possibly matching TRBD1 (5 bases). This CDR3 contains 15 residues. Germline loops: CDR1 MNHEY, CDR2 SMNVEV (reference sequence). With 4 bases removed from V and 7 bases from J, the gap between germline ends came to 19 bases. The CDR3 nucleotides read TGTGCCAGCAGTTGGACACCCGGGAGCCCCACTGGCTACACCTTC. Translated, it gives CASSWTPGSPTGYTF.

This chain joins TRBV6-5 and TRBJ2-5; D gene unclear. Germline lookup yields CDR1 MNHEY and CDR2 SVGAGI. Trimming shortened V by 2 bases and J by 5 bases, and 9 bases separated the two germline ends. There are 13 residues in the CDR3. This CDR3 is CASSYITGETQYF. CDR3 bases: TGTGCCAGCAGTTACATCACCGGCGAGACCCAGTACTTC.

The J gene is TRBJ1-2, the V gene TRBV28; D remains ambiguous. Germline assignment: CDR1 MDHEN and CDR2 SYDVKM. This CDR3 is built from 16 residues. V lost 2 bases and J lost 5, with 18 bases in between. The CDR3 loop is CASSLIQTHPAYGYTF. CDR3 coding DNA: TGTGCCAGCAGTTTAATTCAGACCCACCCAGCATATGGCTACACCTTC.

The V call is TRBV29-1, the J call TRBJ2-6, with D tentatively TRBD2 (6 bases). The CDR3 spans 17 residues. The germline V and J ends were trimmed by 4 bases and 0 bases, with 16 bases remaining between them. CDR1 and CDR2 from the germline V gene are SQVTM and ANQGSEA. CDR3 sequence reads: CSVAAVGGYSGANVLTF. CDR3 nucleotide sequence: TGCAGCGTTGCCGCGGTGGGGGGTTACTCTGGGGCCAACGTCCTGACTTTC. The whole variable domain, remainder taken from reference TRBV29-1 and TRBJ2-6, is SAVISQKPSRDICQRGTSLTIQCQVDSQVTMMFWYRQQPGQSLTLIATANQGSEATYESGFVIDKFPISRPNLTFSTLTVSNMSPEDSSIYLCSVAAVGGYSGANVLTFGAGSRLTVL.

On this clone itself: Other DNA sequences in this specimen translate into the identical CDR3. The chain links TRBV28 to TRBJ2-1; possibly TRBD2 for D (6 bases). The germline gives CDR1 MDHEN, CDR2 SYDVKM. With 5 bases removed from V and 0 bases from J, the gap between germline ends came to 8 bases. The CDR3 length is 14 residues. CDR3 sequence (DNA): TGTGCCAGCAGTCTGGGGGGCTCCTACAATGAGCAGTTCTTC. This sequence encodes CASSLGGSYNEQFF.

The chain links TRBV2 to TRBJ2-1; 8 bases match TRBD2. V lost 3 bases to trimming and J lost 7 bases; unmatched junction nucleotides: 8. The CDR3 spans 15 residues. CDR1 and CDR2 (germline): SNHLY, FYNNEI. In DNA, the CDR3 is TGTGCCAGCAGTGACTCAGCGGGAGTACGTAATGAGCAGTTCTTC. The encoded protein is CASSDSAGVRNEQFF.

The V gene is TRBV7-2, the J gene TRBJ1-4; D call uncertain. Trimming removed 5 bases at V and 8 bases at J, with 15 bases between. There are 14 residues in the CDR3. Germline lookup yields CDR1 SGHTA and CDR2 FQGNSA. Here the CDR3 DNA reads TGTGCCAGCAGCCAGCGGTTGAATGGGGAAAAACTGTTTTTT. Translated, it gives CASSQRLNGEKLFF.

The CDR3, as DNA: TGTGCCAGCAGCGTGGGGGACAATGAGCAGTTCTTC. This codes for CASSVGDNEQFF. The rearrangement links TRBV9 to TRBJ2-1; D could derive from TRBD1 or TRBD2 (5 bases each). The CDR3 consists of 12 residues. Germline V gives CDR1 SGDLS, CDR2 YYNGEE. V was cut by 2 bases and J by 5 bases, with 5 bases left in between.

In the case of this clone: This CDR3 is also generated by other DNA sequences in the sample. The CDR3 DNA sequence: TGCGCCAGCAGCTTAGAGAGTAACACCGGGGAGCTGTTTTTT. Translated: CASSLESNTGELFF. The V call is TRBV5-1, the J call TRBJ2-2; no firm D call. The CDR3 is 14 residues long. The ends were cut back, 2 bases at V and 2 bases at J, with 7 bases in the middle. CDR1 is SGHRS, CDR2 YFSETQ, per germline.

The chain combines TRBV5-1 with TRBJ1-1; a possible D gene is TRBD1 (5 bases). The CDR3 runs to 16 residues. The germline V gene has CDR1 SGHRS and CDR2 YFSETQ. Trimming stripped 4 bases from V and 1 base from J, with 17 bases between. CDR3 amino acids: CASSPYPTDRNTEAFF. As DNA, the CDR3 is TGCGCCAGCAGCCCCTACCCGACAGATAGGAACACTGAAGCTTTCTTT. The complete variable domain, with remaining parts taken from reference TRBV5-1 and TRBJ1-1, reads KAGVTQTPRYLIKTRGQQVTLSCSPISGHRSVSWYQQTPGQGLQFLFEYFSETQRNKGNFPGRFSGRQFSNSRSEMNVSTLELGDSALYLCASSPYPTDRNTEAFFGQGTRLTVV.

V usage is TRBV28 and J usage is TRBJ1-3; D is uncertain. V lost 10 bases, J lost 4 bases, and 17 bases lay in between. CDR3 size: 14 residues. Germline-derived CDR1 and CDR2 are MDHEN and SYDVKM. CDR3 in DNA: TGTGCCACGTACGACGGGAGACGAGGAAACACCATATATTTT. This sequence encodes CATYDGRRGNTIYF.

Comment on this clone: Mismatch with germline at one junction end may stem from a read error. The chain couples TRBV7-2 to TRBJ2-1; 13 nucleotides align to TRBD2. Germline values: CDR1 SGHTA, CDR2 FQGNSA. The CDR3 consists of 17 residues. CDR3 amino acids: CASSPSGGTSGTYERVF. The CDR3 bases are TGTGCCAGCAGCCCTAGCGGCGGGACTAGCGGGACCTATGAGCGGGTCTTC.

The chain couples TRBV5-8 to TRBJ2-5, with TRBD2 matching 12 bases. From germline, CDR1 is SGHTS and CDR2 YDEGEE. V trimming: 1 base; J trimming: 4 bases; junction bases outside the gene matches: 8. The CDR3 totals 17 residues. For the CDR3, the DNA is TGTGCCAGCAGCTTGAGACTAGCGGGGGCCCCGGGAGAGACCCAGTACTTC. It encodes CASSLRLAGAPGETQYF.

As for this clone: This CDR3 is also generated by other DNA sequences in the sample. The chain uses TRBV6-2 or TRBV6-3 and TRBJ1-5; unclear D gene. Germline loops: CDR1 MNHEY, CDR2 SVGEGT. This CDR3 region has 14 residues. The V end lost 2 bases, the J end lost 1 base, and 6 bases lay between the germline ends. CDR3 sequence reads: CASSYPGSNQPQHF. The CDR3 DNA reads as TGTGCCAGCAGTTACCCGGGGAGCAATCAGCCCCAGCATTTT.

The CDR3 DNA sequence: TGTGCCACCAGCAGAGATCGAATGACAGGAAGGAGGAATACTGAAGCTTTCTTT. It codes for CATSRDRMTGRRNTEAFF. The genes are TRBV15 and TRBJ1-1; perhaps TRBD1 as D (6 bases). Germline loops: CDR1 LNHNV, CDR2 YYDKDF (reference sequence). Trimming shortened V by 0 bases and J by 5 bases, and 22 bases separated the two germline ends. This CDR3 contains 18 residues. Filled out from reference TRBV15 and TRBJ1-1, the complete variable domain reads DAMVIQNPRYQVTQFGKPVTLSCSQTLNHNVMYWYQQKSSQAPKLLFHYYDKDFNNEADTPDNFQSRRPNTSFCFLDIRSPGLGDTAMYLCATSRDRMTGRRNTEAFFGQGTRLTVV.

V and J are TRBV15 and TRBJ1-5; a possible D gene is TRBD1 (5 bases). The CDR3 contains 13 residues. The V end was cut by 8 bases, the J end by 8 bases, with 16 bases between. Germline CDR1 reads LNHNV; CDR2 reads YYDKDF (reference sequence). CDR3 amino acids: CATSRGLGEPQHF. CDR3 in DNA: TGTGCCACCTCGCGAGGGCTAGGGGAGCCCCAGCATTTT.

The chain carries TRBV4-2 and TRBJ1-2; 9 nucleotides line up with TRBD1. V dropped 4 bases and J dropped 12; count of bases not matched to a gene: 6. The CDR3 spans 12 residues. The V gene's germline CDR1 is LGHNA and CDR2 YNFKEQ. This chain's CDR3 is CASSPTGGKNTF. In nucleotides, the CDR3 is TGTGCCAGCAGCCCGACAGGGGGAAAGAACACCTTC.

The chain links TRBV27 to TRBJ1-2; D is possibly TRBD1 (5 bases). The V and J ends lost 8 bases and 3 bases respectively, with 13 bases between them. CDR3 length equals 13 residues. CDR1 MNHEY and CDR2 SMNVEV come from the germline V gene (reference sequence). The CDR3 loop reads CASGGNGDYGYTF. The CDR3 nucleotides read TGTGCCAGCGGGGGGAATGGGGACTATGGCTACACCTTC.

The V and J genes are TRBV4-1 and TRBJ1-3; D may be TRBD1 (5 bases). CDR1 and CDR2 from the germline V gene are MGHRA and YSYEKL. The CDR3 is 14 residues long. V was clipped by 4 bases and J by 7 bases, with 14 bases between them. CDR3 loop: CASSPGEGSNTIYF. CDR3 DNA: TGCGCCAGCAGCCCCGGAGAGGGGAGTAACACCATATATTTT.

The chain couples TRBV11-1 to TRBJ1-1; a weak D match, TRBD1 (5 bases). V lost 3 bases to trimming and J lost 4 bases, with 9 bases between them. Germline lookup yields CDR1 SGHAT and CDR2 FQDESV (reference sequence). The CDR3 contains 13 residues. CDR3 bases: TGTGCCAGCAGCTTGGATACAGGCACTGAAGCTTTCTTT. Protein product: CASSLDTGTEAFF.

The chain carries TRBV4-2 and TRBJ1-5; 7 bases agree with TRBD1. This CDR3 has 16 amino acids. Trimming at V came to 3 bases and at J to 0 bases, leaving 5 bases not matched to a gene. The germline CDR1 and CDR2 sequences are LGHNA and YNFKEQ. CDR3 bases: TGTGCCAGCAGCCAGGAGGACAGGTATAGCAATCAGCCCCAGCATTTT. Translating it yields CASSQEDRYSNQPQHF.